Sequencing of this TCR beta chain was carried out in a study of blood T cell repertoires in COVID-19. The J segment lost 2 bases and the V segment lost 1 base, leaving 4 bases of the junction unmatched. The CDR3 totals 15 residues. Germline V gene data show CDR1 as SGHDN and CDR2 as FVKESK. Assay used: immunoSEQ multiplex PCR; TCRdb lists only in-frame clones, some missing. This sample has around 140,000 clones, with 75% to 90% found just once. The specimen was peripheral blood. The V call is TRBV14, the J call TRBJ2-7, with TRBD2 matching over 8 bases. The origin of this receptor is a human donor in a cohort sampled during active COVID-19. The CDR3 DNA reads TGTGCCAGCAGCCAAGTTCGGGGGGGAGCCTACGAGCAGTACTTC. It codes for CASSQVRGGAYEQYF.